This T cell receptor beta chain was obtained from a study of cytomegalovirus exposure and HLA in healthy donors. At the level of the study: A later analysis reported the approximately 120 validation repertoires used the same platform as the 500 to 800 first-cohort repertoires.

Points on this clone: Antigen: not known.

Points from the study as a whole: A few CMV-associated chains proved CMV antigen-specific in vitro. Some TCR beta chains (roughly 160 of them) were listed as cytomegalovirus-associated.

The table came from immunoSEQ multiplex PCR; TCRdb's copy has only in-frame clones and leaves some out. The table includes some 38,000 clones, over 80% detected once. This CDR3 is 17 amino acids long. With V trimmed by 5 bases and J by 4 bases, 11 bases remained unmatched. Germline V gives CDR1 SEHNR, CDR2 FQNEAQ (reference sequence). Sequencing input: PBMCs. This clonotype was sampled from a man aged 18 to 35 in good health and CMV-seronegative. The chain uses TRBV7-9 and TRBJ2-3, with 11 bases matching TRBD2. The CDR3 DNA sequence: TGTGCCAGCAGCGACCCGGCTAGCGGGAGGAGGGCAGATACGCAGTATTTT. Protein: CASSDPASGRRADTQYF. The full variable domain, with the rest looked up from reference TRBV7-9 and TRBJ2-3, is DTGVSQNPRHKITKRGQNVTFRCDPISEHNRLYWYRQTLGQGPEFLTYFQNEAQLEKSRLLSDRFSAERPKGSFSTLEIQRTEQGDSAMYLCASSDPASGRRADTQYFGPGTRLTVL.